This T cell receptor beta chain was sequenced for a study of blood T cells in healthy people across ages. The CDR3 covers 16 residues. CDR1 is SGDLS, CDR2 YYNGEE, per germline. V dropped 4 bases and J dropped 9; count of bases not matched to a gene: 8. Next came a second PCR, run for roughly 6 to 11 cycles, which used a sample-barcoded 5' primer along with a J-beta primer mix. MiXCR was run by TCRdb on the 5' RACE reads, yielding one entry per CDR3 protein. The sample includes 750,000 or so distinct CDR3 sequences, 20% to 25% seen only once; the top ten take more than 7.5%. This clonotype was counted only a few times. Its antigen is as yet unknown. Study conclusions and caveats: Roughly linear age-related decline in beta diversity appeared, significant by age 40. Nothing was known about donor CMV status, and this possibly confounded expanded clonotype changes.

These data were also reused for a study on T cells of mothers and their children. In that study: A handful of children and their three healthy Caucasian mothers were the donors. Inherited differences only slightly affect thymic shaping of TCR recombination output.

This chain joins TRBV9 and TRBJ2-1; 15 positions agree with TRBD2. Sequencing was done on a sample of blood. The receptor was isolated from a boy aged 5-17 years in good health. CDR3 sequence (DNA): TGTGCCAGCAGCATTGGACTAGCGGGAGGGGAGGGTGAGCAGTTCTTC. Translating it yields CASSIGLAGGEGEQFF.